This TCR beta chain was profiled in a study of blood T cell repertoires in COVID-19. Turning to the study itself: Sources were T cells, B-cell-depleted T cells, or PBMCs; the material itself was cDNA or gDNA.

Original methodology: By means of reference gene primer amplification, nucleated cell counts were estimated. Method: immunoSEQ multiplex PCR; TCRdb's copy keeps in-frame clones and lacks some. That table furnishes V, J and clone size, whereas the DNA furnished D and trimming. This table has approximately 50,000 clones, roughly 76% appearing once. The CDR3 runs to 19 residues. Germline CDR1 is SGHRS and CDR2 is YFSETQ. V lost 0 bases and J lost 1; bases outside the gene matches: 10. The clonotype originates from a man between 45 and 60 years old with active or convalescent COVID-19. The chain has TRBV5-1 and TRBJ2-6; TRBD2 matches at 7 bases. The sample taken for sequencing was peripheral blood. The CDR3 protein is CASSLVLGGMSSGANVLTF. CDR3 coding DNA: TGCGCCAGCAGCTTGGTACTCGGGGGGATGAGTTCTGGGGCCAACGTCCTGACTTTC.